This T cell receptor beta chain came from a study of OX40 agonist ivuxolimab in advanced cancers. Study outcomes and limitations: At 0.1 to 3.0 mg/kg, CD4+ and CD8+ blood T cells expanded clonally by week 6.

The CDR3 sequence is 15 residues long. The junction had 18 bases not matched to a gene; V was cut back by 6 bases and J by 15 bases. Germline V gene data show CDR1 as MNHEY and CDR2 as SMNVEV (reference sequence). For this clone: Its antigen is unknown.

Profiled with immunoSEQ multiplex PCR; TCRdb holds only in-frame clones, not every one. The sample lists approximately 160,000 clones, approximately 94% occurring once. The sequence came from an adult with an advanced solid tumor such as melanoma, head and neck, liver or kidney cancer. The sequences come from CD4+ or CD8+ T cells sorted from blood, collected in a trial of the OX40 agonist ivuxolimab. The chain recombines TRBV27 with TRBJ1-4; 8 nucleotides align to TRBD1. In DNA, the CDR3 is TGTGCCAGCAGCCCCTATCAGGGGGCGTCGAGTAGGGTGTTTTTT. This gives the protein CASSPYQGASSRVFF.